What follows is one TCR beta chain and its context. What it binds is unknown. This sample is drawn from a study of CD8+ T cells in alopecia areata. Noted treatment: oral pan-JAK inhibitor, 5-10 mg twice daily. Cell sorting was applied to PBMCs, and CD4+ and CD8+ T cells were collected. Looked up from germline, CDR1 is SNHLY and CDR2 is FYNNEI. Trimming removed 3 bases at V and 5 bases at J, with 24 bases between. CDR3 length equals 18 residues. Sequencing used cDNA as its template, made by extracting RNA and reverse transcribing it. The assay was immunoSEQ multiplex PCR, and TCRdb's table has in-frame clones only and misses some. The table records 150,000 to 200,000 clones, approximately 65% of them present only once. Study-level results: In blood and scalp, many expanded lesional clones persisted during tofacitinib. Among the 100 top clones, expanded CD8+ clones, like scalp clonality, were significantly decreased by tofacitinib.

The TCR sequence derives from a human donor with alopecia areata. Sequences were derived from CD4+ T cells sorted from blood, sampled at week 4, from a patient treated with tofacitinib. The V and J genes are TRBV2 and TRBJ2-3, with D perhaps matching TRBD1 or TRBD2 (5 bases each). The CDR3 nucleotides read TGTGCCAGCAGTGAGCTTCGTCTGGGACCCCAGATGGGAGATACGCAGTATTTT. This gives the protein CASSELRLGPQMGDTQYF. Full variable domain (remainder filled in from reference TRBV2 and TRBJ2-3): EPEVTQTPSHQVTQMGQEVILRCVPISNHLYFYWYRQILGQKVEFLVSFYNNEISEKSEIFDDQFSVERPDGSNFTLKIRSTKLEDSAMYFCASSELRLGPQMGDTQYFGPGTRLTVL.